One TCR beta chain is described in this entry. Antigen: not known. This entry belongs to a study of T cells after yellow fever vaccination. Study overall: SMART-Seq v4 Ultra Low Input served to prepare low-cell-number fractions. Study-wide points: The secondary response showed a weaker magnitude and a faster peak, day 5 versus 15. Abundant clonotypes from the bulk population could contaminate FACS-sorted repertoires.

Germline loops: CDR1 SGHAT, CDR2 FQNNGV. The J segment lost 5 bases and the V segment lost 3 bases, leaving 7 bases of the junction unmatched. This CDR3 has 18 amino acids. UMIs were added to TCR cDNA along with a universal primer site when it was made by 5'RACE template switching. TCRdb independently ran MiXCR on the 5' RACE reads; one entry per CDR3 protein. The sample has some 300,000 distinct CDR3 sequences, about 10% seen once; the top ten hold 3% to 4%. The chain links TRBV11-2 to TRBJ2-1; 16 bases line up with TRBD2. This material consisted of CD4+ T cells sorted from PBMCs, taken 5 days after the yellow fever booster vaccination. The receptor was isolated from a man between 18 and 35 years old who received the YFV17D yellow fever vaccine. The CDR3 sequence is CASSFPGLAGGRHNEQFF. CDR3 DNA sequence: TGTGCCAGCAGCTTTCCGGGACTAGCGGGGGGGCGTCACAATGAGCAGTTCTTC.